This note documents a single T cell receptor (beta chain) sequence. Its antigen is not identified. Enrolled patients, whose metastatic non-small-cell lung cancer was chemo-refractory, received focal radiation plus CTLA-4 blockade with ipilimumab. The sample originates from a study of radiotherapy plus CTLA-4 blockade in lung cancer. About the study: Patients showed objective responses in 15% to 20% of cases, and disease control was achieved by 25% to 35%. General study points: Researchers report tumor-derived TCR clones expanding in blood after radiotherapy plus ipilimumab. The best prediction of response reportedly came from early blood T cell clone dynamics, with interferon-beta.

The table came from immunoSEQ multiplex PCR; TCRdb's copy has only in-frame clones and leaves some out. The data hold about 86,000 clones, with under 85% observed a single time. The J segment lost 5 bases and the V segment lost 5 bases, leaving 7 bases of the junction unmatched. Per germline, CDR1 MNHNS and CDR2 SASEGT. This CDR3 has 14 amino acids. V usage is TRBV6-1 and J usage is TRBJ2-5, with 8 bases lining up with TRBD2. This sequence originates from a human donor with non-small cell lung cancer who had stable disease on radiotherapy plus ipilimumab. The sequencing here drew on peripheral blood, taken from a patient treated with radiotherapy plus ipilimumab. The CDR3, as DNA: TGTGCCAGCAGTTTCGGGGGGGCGCCCGAGACCCAGTACTTC. Translation gives CASSFGGAPETQYF.